This T cell receptor beta chain was recovered during a study of human T cells and chemical hapten exposure. Study information: A 2 cm by 2 cm inner upper arm patch received 2% DPC for sensitization. Patients got weekly scalp diphenylcyclopropenone doses over the roughly 22-week study.

In the original analysis: Samples had a median of about 96,000 TCRs, ranging roughly 23,224 to 690,600. TCRdb passed the RACE reads through MiXCR, listing each CDR3 protein once. The V and J calls were not made by the authors but by TCRdb's processing. The sample lists 65,000 to 70,000 distinct CDR3 sequences, approximately 11% occurring once. Time point specified: pre-sensitization, week 0. Indicated treatment: therapeutic diphenylcyclopropenone sensitization with weekly scalp DPC. This clonotype was detected ten times or more. The receptor comes from a woman between 50 and 59 years old with alopecia areata. Some clones in this sample may be carry-over from other donors' samples. The starting material was whole blood, obtained in connection with sensitization to the hapten diphenylcyclopropenone (DPC).

The CDR3 DNA reads as TGCAGCGCACGTAGTGAGGCTCGGAATGAGCAGTTCTTC. It encodes CSARSEARNEQFF. The chain has TRBV29-1 and TRBJ2-1, with unresolved D. The CDR3 has 13 residues. V was shortened by 7 bases and J by 7 bases, with 17 bases between the two germline ends. Germline CDR1 and CDR2: SQVTM and ANQGSEA.